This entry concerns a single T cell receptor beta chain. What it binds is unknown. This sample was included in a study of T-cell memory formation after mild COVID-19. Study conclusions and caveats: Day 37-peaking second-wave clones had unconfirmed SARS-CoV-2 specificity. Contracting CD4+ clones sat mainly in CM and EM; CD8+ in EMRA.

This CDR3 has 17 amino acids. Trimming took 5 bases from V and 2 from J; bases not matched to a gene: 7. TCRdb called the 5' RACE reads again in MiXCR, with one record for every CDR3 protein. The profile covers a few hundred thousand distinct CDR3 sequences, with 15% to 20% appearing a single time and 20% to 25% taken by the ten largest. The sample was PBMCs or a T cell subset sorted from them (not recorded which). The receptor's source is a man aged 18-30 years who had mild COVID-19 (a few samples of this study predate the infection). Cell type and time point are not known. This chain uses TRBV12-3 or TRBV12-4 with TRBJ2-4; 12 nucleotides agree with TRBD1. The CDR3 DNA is TGTGCCAGCAGTCCCGGGACAGGGGGCCGATCCAAAAACATTCAGTACTTC. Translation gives CASSPGTGGRSKNIQYF.